This T cell receptor beta chain emerged from a study of Ad26.COV2.S vaccination and SARS-CoV-2 variants. About the study: Donor was one of the participants in the Ad26.COV2.S arm of the COV1001 trial.

Treatment meaning: around 19 received Ad26.COV2.S at low or high dose, single or two shots; roughly five received placebo; per-sample allocation not given. On day 63 after the first injection, vaccine and placebo recipients gave samples. SARS-CoV-2 spike from the Wuhan strain was encoded by the vaccine, an Ad26 vector. TCRdb's table, derived via immunoSEQ multiplex PCR, lists solely in-frame clones and lacks some. The table includes roughly 410,000 clones, about 80% detected once. The clonotype was recovered from a person between 18 and 59 years old who received the Ad26.COV2.S COVID-19 vaccine or a placebo. Material: peripheral blood, obtained in a trial of Ad26.COV2.S vaccine versus placebo.

CDR3 sequence reads: CARSLRTGQYEQYF. CDR3 coding DNA: TGTGCCAGAAGCTTGCGGACAGGGCAGTACGAGCAGTACTTC. The V call is TRBV5-3, the J call TRBJ2-7; TRBD1 matches 8 bases. TRBV5-3 is recorded as an ORF, its role being uncertain. The length of the CDR3 is 14 residues. V lost 1 base and J lost 4; bases outside the gene matches: 4.